This record looks at one T cell receptor beta chain sequence and its context. Its matching antigen is unknown. The V gene's germline CDR1 is SEHNR and CDR2 FQNEAQ (reference sequence). The ends were cut back, 5 bases at V and 6 bases at J, with 16 bases in the middle. The CDR3 is 14 amino acids. The data were taken from a study of T cell responses to AZD1222 COVID-19 vaccine. Findings and caveats of the study: White British donors predominated, females outnumbered males, and clonal diversity was possibly underestimated.

Profiled with immunoSEQ multiplex PCR; TCRdb holds only in-frame clones, not every one. This table has 90,000 to 150,000 clones, about 91% appearing once. The starting material was peripheral blood, obtained on day 0 of AZD1222 vaccination. The receptor was derived from an adult in good health. The genes are TRBV7-9 and TRBJ1-1, with D possibly matching TRBD1 (6 bases). The CDR3 is CASSRGGVVSEAFF. The CDR3 nucleotides are TGTGCCAGCAGCCGAGGGGGGGTTGTTTCTGAAGCTTTCTTT.